Many counts were recorded for the clone carrying this T cell receptor beta chain. These data belong to a study of molecular identifiers for immune sequencing clone quantification. TCRdb analysed the PCR reads with MiXCR anew, one entry per CDR3 protein. Of about half a million distinct CDR3 sequences listed, around 21% were seen once; the top ten hold more than 0.8%. This CDR3 comprises 15 residues. The germline V gene has CDR1 SEHNR and CDR2 FQNEAQ (reference sequence). V was pared by 5 bases and J by 2 bases, with 14 bases between. Sequenced input: naive CD8+ T cells from blood, with Jurkat cell RNA spiked in. Subset noted: FACS-sorted CD8+CD4-CCR7+CD45RA+ naive T cells. This receptor was identified in a human donor in good health. Some libraries in this study had Jurkat cell RNA spiked in. V gene TRBV7-9 combines with J gene TRBJ2-3; D possibly corresponds to TRBD1 (6 bases). The CDR3 protein is CASSHRQDATDTQYF. CDR3 DNA: TGTGCCAGCAGCCATAGACAGGATGCCACAGATACGCAGTATTTT.